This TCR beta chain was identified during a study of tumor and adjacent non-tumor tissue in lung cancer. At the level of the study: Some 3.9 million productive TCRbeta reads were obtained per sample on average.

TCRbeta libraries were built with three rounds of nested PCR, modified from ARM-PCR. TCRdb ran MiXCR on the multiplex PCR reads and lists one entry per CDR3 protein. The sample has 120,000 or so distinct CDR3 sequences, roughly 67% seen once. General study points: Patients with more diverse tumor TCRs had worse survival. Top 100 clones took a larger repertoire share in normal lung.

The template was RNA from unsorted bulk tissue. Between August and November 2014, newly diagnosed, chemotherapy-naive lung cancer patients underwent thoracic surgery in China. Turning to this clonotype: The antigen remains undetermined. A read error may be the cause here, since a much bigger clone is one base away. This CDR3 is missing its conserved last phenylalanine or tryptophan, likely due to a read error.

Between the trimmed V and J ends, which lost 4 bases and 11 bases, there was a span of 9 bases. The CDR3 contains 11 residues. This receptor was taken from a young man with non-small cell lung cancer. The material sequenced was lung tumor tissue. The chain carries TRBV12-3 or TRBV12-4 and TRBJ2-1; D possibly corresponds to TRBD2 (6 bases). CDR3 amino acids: CASSSGVQQFS. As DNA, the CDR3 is TGTGCCAGCAGTTCGGGAGTACAGCAGTTCTCC.